This TCR beta chain was captured by sequencing in a study of blood T cell repertoires in COVID-19. Study information: Sample material is recorded as cDNA or gDNA derived from T cells, B-cell-depleted T cells, or PBMCs.

Here immunoSEQ multiplex PCR was the method, and the copy in TCRdb shows in-frame clones only, minus some. The sample carries a few hundred thousand clones, 85% to 90% recorded once. The CDR3 consists of 17 residues. Germline V gene sequence: CDR1 KGHSH, CDR2 LQKENI. V gave up 1 base and J gave up 6 bases; unmatched junction bases: 10. This receptor was obtained from a man aged 55 to 70 with acute or convalescent COVID-19. The chain links TRBV18 to TRBJ2-7; 12 bases are a match to TRBD1. Sequencing input: peripheral blood. CDR3 coding DNA: TGTGCCAGCTCACCACGGAGTATCGGGACAGGGGGCCCCGAGCAGTACTTC. It yields the protein CASSPRSIGTGGPEQYF.